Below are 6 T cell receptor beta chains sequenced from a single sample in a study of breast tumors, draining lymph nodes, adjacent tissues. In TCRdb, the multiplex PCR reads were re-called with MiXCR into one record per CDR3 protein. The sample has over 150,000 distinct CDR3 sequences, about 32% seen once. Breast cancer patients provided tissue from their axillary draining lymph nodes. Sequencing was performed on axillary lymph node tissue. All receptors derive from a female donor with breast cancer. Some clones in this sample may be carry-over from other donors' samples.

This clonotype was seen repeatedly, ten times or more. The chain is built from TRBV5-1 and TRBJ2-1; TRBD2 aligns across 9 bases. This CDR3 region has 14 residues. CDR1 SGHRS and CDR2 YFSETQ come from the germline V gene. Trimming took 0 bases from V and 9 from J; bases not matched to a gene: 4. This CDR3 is CASSLAATSGEQFF. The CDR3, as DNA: TGCGCCAGCAGCTTGGCCGCGACTAGCGGTGAGCAGTTCTTC. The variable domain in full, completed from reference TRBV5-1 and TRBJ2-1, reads KAGVTQTPRYLIKTRGQQVTLSCSPISGHRSVSWYQQTPGQGLQFLFEYFSETQRNKGNFPGRFSGRQFSNSRSEMNVSTLELGDSALYLCASSLAATSGEQFFGPGTRLTVL.

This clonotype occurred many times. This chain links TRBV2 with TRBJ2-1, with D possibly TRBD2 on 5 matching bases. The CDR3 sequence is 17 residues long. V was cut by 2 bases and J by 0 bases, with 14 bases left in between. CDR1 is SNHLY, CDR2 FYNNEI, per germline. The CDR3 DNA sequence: TGTGCCAGCAGTGAAATGCGGGCGTCGAGCTCCTACAATGAGCAGTTCTTC. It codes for CASSEMRASSSYNEQFF.

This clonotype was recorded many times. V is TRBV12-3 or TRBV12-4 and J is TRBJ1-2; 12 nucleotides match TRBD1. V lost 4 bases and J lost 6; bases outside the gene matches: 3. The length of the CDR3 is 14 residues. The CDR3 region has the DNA TGTGCCAGCAGTTCCGGGACAGGGGGCGATGGCTACACCTTC. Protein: CASSSGTGGDGYTF.

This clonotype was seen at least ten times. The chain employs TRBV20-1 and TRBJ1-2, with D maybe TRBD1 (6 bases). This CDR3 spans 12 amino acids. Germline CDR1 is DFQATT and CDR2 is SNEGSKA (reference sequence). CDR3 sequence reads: CSAGTPGDGYTF. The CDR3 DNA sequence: TGCAGCGCAGGGACACCAGGCGATGGCTACACCTTC.

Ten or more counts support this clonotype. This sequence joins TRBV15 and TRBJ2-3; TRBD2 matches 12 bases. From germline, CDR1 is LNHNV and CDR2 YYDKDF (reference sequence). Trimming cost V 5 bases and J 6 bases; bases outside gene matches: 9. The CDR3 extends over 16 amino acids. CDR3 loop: CATSLSTSGGSDTQYF. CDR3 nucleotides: TGTGCCACCAGCTTATCGACTAGCGGGGGCTCGGATACGCAGTATTTT. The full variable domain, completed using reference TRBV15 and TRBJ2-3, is DAMVIQNPRYQVTQFGKPVTLSCSQTLNHNVMYWYQQKSSQAPKLLFHYYDKDFNNEADTPDNFQSRRPNTSFCFLDIRSPGLGDTAMYLCATSLSTSGGSDTQYFGPGTRLTVL.

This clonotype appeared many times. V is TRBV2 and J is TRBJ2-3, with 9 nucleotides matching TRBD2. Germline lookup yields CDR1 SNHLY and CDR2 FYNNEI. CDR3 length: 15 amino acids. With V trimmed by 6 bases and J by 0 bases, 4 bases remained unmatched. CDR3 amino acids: CASRERGASTDTQYF. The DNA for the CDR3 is TGTGCCAGCAGGGAGCGGGGGGCAAGCACAGATACGCAGTATTTT.